The 15 T cell receptor beta chains below were found in one sample sequenced in a study of identical twins. TCRdb analysed the 5' RACE reads with MiXCR anew, one entry per CDR3 protein. This table holds roughly 700,000 distinct CDR3 sequences, under 9% found once. This sample also belongs to another study, concerning yellow fever vaccine responses in identical twins.

The sample comprised PBMCs. The source is a young woman in good health.

This rearrangement joins TRBV12-3 or TRBV12-4 to TRBJ2-3, with 9 bases fitting TRBD2. The CDR3 length is 21 residues. V dropped 4 bases and J dropped 2; count of bases not matched to a gene: 22. The CDR3 here is CASSSNPTLRELAGHTDTQYF. In DNA form, the CDR3 reads TGTGCCAGCAGTTCAAACCCCACGTTACGGGAGCTAGCGGGACACACAGATACGCAGTATTTT.

This clonotype has a handful of counts. V gene TRBV4-2 combines with J gene TRBJ2-3, with 10 positions matching TRBD1. Trimming at V came to 0 bases and at J to 2 bases, leaving 8 bases not matched to a gene. The CDR3 is made up of 18 amino acids. Germline lookup yields CDR1 LGHNA and CDR2 YNFKEQ. The CDR3 loop is CASSQDVGQGDFTDTQYF. The CDR3 DNA is TGTGCCAGCAGCCAAGACGTCGGACAGGGGGATTTCACAGATACGCAGTATTTT.

This sequence joins TRBV19 and TRBJ2-1, with 7 bases aligning to TRBD2. From germline, CDR1 is LNHDA and CDR2 SQIVND (reference sequence). Germline trimming cut 5 bases from V and 4 bases from J; bases unmatched to any gene: 14. This CDR3 is 17 amino acids long. The CDR3 here is CASSETKGAGPYNEQFF. The CDR3 DNA is TGTGCCAGTAGTGAGACCAAGGGAGCGGGGCCTTACAATGAGCAGTTCTTC.

This chain links TRBV4-1 with TRBJ2-7; 8 positions match TRBD1. The CDR3 sequence is 17 residues long. Germline-derived CDR1 and CDR2 are MGHRA and YSYEKL. Trimming cost V 4 bases and J 1 base; bases outside gene matches: 12. CDR3 sequence (DNA): TGCGCCAGCAGCCGAAATTCCGGGACAGGCGCTTCCTACGAGCAGTACTTC. This codes for CASSRNSGTGASYEQYF.

This clonotype was seen ten or more times. The V gene is TRBV24-1, the J gene TRBJ2-5; no definite D call. Per the germline V gene, CDR1 is KGHDR and CDR2 is SFDVKD. The CDR3 has 14 residues. V was cut by 0 bases and J by 2 bases, with 6 bases left in between. CDR3 DNA: TGTGCCACCAGTGATTTGGTCAAGCAAGAGACCCAGTACTTC. Its translation is CATSDLVKQETQYF.

This clonotype was counted only a few times. This chain uses TRBV6-2 or TRBV6-3 with TRBJ2-5; the D is unclear. This CDR3 is 15 amino acids long. The ends were cut back, 2 bases at V and 4 bases at J, with 14 bases in the middle. The germline V gene encodes CDR1 MNHEY and CDR2 SVGEGT. The CDR3: CASSYPKSGRETQYF. The CDR3 DNA reads TGTGCCAGCAGTTACCCGAAGTCCGGGCGAGAGACCCAGTACTTC.

The rearrangement links TRBV2 to TRBJ2-5; D not certain. V was shortened by 7 bases and J by 5 bases, with 8 bases between the two germline ends. Germline assignment: CDR1 SNHLY and CDR2 FYNNEI. CDR3 size: 11 residues. CDR3 region: CASNQVETQYF. The CDR3 region has the DNA TGTGCCAGCAACCAGGTTGAGACCCAGTACTTC.

This chain joins TRBV4-2 and TRBJ2-6, with D tentatively TRBD1 or TRBD2 (5 bases each). The CDR3 runs 19 residues. Trimming stripped 2 bases from V and 0 bases from J, with 17 bases between. Germline V gives CDR1 LGHNA, CDR2 YNFKEQ. Written as DNA, the CDR3 is TGTGCCAGCAGCCAAACCGGGGCAAGGGCTGCCTCTGGGGCCAACGTCCTGACTTTC. It encodes CASSQTGARAASGANVLTF.

The table lists this clonotype with a few counts. The CDR3 bases are TGCAGTGCTCCGTTAACGGGAGAAATAAACATTCAGTACTTC. Translated, it gives CSAPLTGEINIQYF. The V and J genes are TRBV20-1 and TRBJ2-4; possible D gene TRBD2, 6 bases. The CDR3 is made up of 14 amino acids. Per germline, CDR1 DFQATT and CDR2 SNEGSKA (reference sequence). V gave up 5 bases and J gave up 6 bases, with 17 bases separating them.

This clonotype appeared a few times. The gene calls are TRBV5-1 and TRBJ2-3; TRBD2 agrees at 10 bases. The CDR3 runs 16 residues. The ends lost 0 bases at V and 6 bases at J; junction bases unmatched: 7. CDR1 and CDR2 (germline): SGHRS, YFSETQ. CDR3 DNA sequence: TGCGCCAGCAGCTTGGAGCTAGCGGGAGTGATTGATACGCAGTATTTT. It yields the protein CASSLELAGVIDTQYF.

The chain combines TRBV5-4 with TRBJ1-2; unclear D gene. The CDR3 covers 15 residues. Trimming took 1 base from V and 2 from J, leaving 12 bases between them. The germline CDR1 and CDR2 sequences are SGHNT and YYREEE (reference sequence). CDR3 region: CASSLMGLSNYGYTF. CDR3 in DNA: TGTGCCAGCAGCTTGATGGGATTGTCCAACTATGGCTACACCTTC.

The V call is TRBV7-9, the J call TRBJ2-1, with D maybe TRBD1 (6 bases). Germline CDR1 SEHNR, CDR2 FQNEAQ (reference sequence). The CDR3 covers 12 residues. V lost 0 bases and J lost 12, with 9 bases in between. The CDR3 loop reads CASSLAEQGQFF. CDR3 in DNA: TGTGCCAGCAGCTTAGCGGAACAGGGGCAGTTCTTC.

V is TRBV14 and J is TRBJ2-1, with 7 nucleotides matching TRBD1. This CDR3 contains 17 residues. Trimming took 1 base from V and 4 from J; bases not matched to a gene: 10. Looked up from germline, CDR1 is SGHDN and CDR2 is FVKESK. CDR3 loop: CASSQGGLRDSYNEQFF. CDR3 sequence (DNA): TGTGCCAGCAGCCAAGGTGGACTCCGGGACAGTTACAATGAGCAGTTCTTC.

V and J are TRBV6-6 and TRBJ2-3; D might be TRBD1 (6 bases). Trimming took off 8 bases at V and 14 bases at J, with 17 bases between the two ends. This CDR3 spans 11 amino acids. Per germline, CDR1 MNHNY and CDR2 SVGAGI (reference sequence). CDR3 DNA sequence: TGTGCCAGCGGTGACACAGCGACAGGGTATTTT. Residues: CASGDTATGYF.

Many counts were recorded for this clonotype. The rearrangement links TRBV6-5 to TRBJ2-2, with D uncertain. From germline, CDR1 is MNHEY and CDR2 SVGAGI. Trimming took 4 bases from V and 4 from J, leaving 16 bases between them. The CDR3 is 16 residues long. The CDR3 loop is CASSSPAMGSTGELFF. CDR3 sequence (DNA): TGTGCCAGCAGTTCACCGGCAATGGGCTCCACCGGGGAGCTGTTTTTT.